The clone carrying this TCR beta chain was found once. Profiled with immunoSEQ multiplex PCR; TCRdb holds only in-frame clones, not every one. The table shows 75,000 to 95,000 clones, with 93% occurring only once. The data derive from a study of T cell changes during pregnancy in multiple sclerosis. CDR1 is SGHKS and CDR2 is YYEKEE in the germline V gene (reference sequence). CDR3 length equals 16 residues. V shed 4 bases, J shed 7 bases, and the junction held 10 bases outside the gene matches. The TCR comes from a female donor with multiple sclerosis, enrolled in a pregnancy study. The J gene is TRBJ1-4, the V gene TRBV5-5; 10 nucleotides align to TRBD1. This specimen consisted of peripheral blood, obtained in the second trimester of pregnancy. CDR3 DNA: TGTGCCAGCAGCGCGGGACAGGGGACCAGAGTTGAAAAACTGTTTTTT. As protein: CASSAGQGTRVEKLFF.